The rows below give T cell receptor beta chains drawn from one sample of a study of blood T cell repertoires in COVID-19. Some clones are missing from TCRdb's copy, which holds only in-frame ones; the method was immunoSEQ multiplex PCR. This table holds around 94,000 clones, around 87% found once. Material for sequencing was peripheral blood. The receptors were gathered from a woman in her forties or fifties with COVID-19, enrolled during active disease. CDR3s include the opening cysteine and the closing phenylalanine or tryptophan. A D gene is named only where the DNA matches it firmly.

CASSYETGEQFF | TGTGCCAGCAGTTATGAGACTGGGGAGCAGTTCTTC | TRBV6-5 | NA | TRBJ2-1
CASSLEQNYGYTF | TGTGCCAGCAGCTTGGAACAGAACTATGGCTACACCTTC | TRBV5-6 | NA | TRBJ1-2
CASMGAGARHYGYTF | TGTGCCAGTATGGGAGCAGGGGCGCGGCACTATGGCTACACCTTC | TRBV19 | NA | TRBJ1-2
CASSQVTGLNSPLHF | TGTGCCAGCAGTCAAGTGACAGGATTGAATTCACCCCTCCACTTT | TRBV2 | NA | TRBJ1-6
CASSLMGQGQETQYF | TGTGCCAGCAGCTTAATGGGACAGGGGCAAGAGACCCAGTACTTC | TRBV7-3 | TRBD1 | TRBJ2-5
CASSSGLAAHEQYF | TGTGCCAGCAGCTCGGGACTAGCGGCCCACGAGCAGTACTTC | TRBV5-4 | TRBD2 | TRBJ2-7
CASSKRGGDYEQYF | TGTGCCAGCAGTAAGCGGGGGGGAGACTACGAGCAGTACTTC | TRBV13 | TRBD2 | TRBJ2-7
CASSEMAAGGQPQHF | TGTGCCAGCAGTGAAATGGCCGCCGGGGGTCAGCCCCAGCATTTT | TRBV6-1 | NA | TRBJ1-5
CASSDGLAGEDEQFF | TGTGCCAGCAGTGATGGACTAGCGGGGGAAGATGAGCAGTTCTTC | TRBV2 | TRBD2 | TRBJ2-1
CASRQTGTGGGYTF | TGCGCCAGCAGGCAAACCGGGACAGGGGGTGGCTACACCTTC | TRBV4-1 | TRBD1 | TRBJ1-2
CASGARDIYQETQYF | TGTGCCAGCGGTGCCCGGGACATCTACCAAGAGACCCAGTACTTC | TRBV28 | NA | TRBJ2-5